This TCR beta chain was identified in a study of early T cells in non-severe SARS-CoV-2 infection. Study-level information: Sequencing of bulk RNA from unsorted whole blood was done, without chain pairing.

Individual cDNA molecules received unique molecular identifiers during library preparation. TCRdb re-called the 5' RACE reads with MiXCR, one entry per CDR3 protein. The sample includes over 100,000 distinct CDR3 sequences, less than 15% of them seen just once. Trimming shortened V by 0 bases and J by 2 bases, and 8 bases separated the two germline ends. Per germline, CDR1 KGHDR and CDR2 SFDVKD. The CDR3 has 15 amino acids. What was sequenced was whole blood. The TCR originated in an adult who was a healthcare worker with PCR-confirmed SARS-CoV-2 infection or an uninfected control (not recorded which). V is TRBV24-1 and J is TRBJ2-3, with a possible D match to TRBD2 (5 bases). CDR3 sequence reads: CATSDLQDFTDTQYF. CDR3 nucleotide sequence: TGTGCCACCAGTGATTTGCAGGACTTCACAGATACGCAGTATTTT.